This T cell receptor (beta chain) was identified during a study of PD-1 blockade in classical Hodgkin lymphoma. Whole-study results and caveats: The authors have not defined what causes the repertoire differences, possibly disease activity or prior therapy. Whereas CD4+ TCR diversity had risen significantly by C4D1, CD8+ TCR diversity had not.

Time point in this sample: cycle 4 day 1 (C4D1), after 6 weeks of nivolumab. In every patient, relapse followed autologous stem cell transplantation, while exposure to brentuximab vedotin differed. Concerning this clone: Its antigen is currently unknown.

The CDR3 has 18 residues. Germline lookup yields CDR1 KGHSH and CDR2 LQKENI. The junction had 9 bases not matched to a gene; V was cut back by 3 bases and J by 1 base. Assay used: immunoSEQ multiplex PCR; TCRdb lists only in-frame clones, some missing. Altogether about 47,000 clones are present, 80% being singletons, with the ten largest covering under 20%. This chain joins TRBV18 and TRBJ2-5; TRBD2 matches at 12 bases. This TCR was recovered from a human donor with classical Hodgkin lymphoma. Sequencing was performed on peripheral blood mononuclear cells (PBMCs), taken before the fourth cycle of nivolumab. This CDR3 is CASSPASGGALFQETQYF. The CDR3 DNA is TGTGCCAGCTCACCCGCTAGCGGGGGGGCCCTATTCCAAGAGACCCAGTACTTC.